What follows are 23 T cell receptor beta chains derived from one specimen sequenced in a study of control samples from healthy donors and cancer patients. Assay used: immunoSEQ multiplex PCR; TCRdb lists only in-frame clones, some missing. The top ten hold 12% of the sample, which has about 120,000 clones, approximately 90% seen once. The sequenced material came from blood. Receptors originate from a man aged 30 to 39 in good health.

The gene calls are TRBV7-3 and TRBJ1-2; TRBD1 might be the D (5 bases). Germline V gives CDR1 SGHTA, CDR2 FQGTGA. Trimming removed 5 bases at V and 2 bases at J, with 12 bases between. CDR3 size: 14 residues. The CDR3 reads CASSPGPLNYGYTF. CDR3 coding DNA: TGTGCCAGCAGCCCAGGGCCCTTGAACTATGGCTACACCTTC.

This clone was detected only once. The chain has TRBV18 and TRBJ1-1; TRBD1 might be the D (5 bases). Germline assignment: CDR1 KGHSH and CDR2 LQKENI. This CDR3 contains 14 residues. V lost 6 bases, J lost 1 base, and 12 bases lay in between. CDR3 loop: CASSPRQTNTEAFF. CDR3 in DNA: TGTGCCAGCTCTCCAAGACAGACGAACACTGAAGCTTTCTTT.

The J gene is TRBJ1-3, the V gene TRBV6-1; possible D gene TRBD1, 6 bases. Germline CDR1 MNHNS, CDR2 SASEGT. This CDR3 is built from 14 residues. Trimming stripped 1 base from V and 3 bases from J, with 7 bases between. CDR3 bases: TGTGCCAGCAGTGAAGGGGGGCTTGGAAACACCATATATTTT. This codes for CASSEGGLGNTIYF.

The chain is built from TRBV7-2 and TRBJ1-5; D gene uncertain. CDR1 is SGHTA and CDR2 is FQGNSA in the germline V gene. The CDR3 extends over 17 amino acids. Trimming removed 5 bases at V and 2 bases at J, with 19 bases between. This chain's CDR3 is CASSRYSRGTGNQPQHF. The CDR3 nucleotides are TGTGCCAGCAGCCGGTATTCCCGGGGAACGGGCAATCAGCCCCAGCATTTT.

CDR3 coding DNA: TGTGCCTGGAGTGTATGGTCGTATGGCTACACCTTC. It encodes CAWSVWSYGYTF. V usage is TRBV30 and J usage is TRBJ1-2; D gene unclear. Per the germline V gene, CDR1 is GTSNPN and CDR2 is SVGIG (reference sequence). V was trimmed by 0 bases and J by 5 bases, leaving 7 bases between them. This CDR3 contains 12 residues.

This rearrangement joins TRBV7-3 to TRBJ1-1, with TRBD1 matching 7 bases. Losses at the gene ends were 1 base for V and 6 bases for J; bases not matched to a gene: 2. The length of the CDR3 is 13 residues. CDR1 is SGHTA and CDR2 is FQGTGA in the germline V gene. As DNA, the CDR3 is TGTGCCAGCAGCTTAAAAGGGGGCTCTGAAGCTTTCTTT. Translation gives CASSLKGGSEAFF.

V usage is TRBV27 and J usage is TRBJ2-7, with 7 bases aligning to TRBD2. Trimming cost V 4 bases and J 2 bases; bases outside gene matches: 8. This CDR3 has 15 amino acids. Germline V gene sequence: CDR1 MNHEY, CDR2 SMNVEV (reference sequence). CDR3 protein: CASSSARGGPYEQYF. The CDR3 DNA is TGTGCCAGCAGTTCCGCTCGGGGAGGGCCCTACGAGCAGTACTTC.

V is TRBV10-3 and J is TRBJ1-1; D remains ambiguous. The germline V gene encodes CDR1 ENHRY and CDR2 SYGVKD. V gave up 6 bases and J gave up 8 bases, with 10 bases separating them. The length of the CDR3 is 11 residues. CDR3 loop: CAISSTVEAFF. CDR3 bases: TGTGCCATCAGCTCGACGGTGGAAGCTTTCTTT.

Concerning this clone: A much larger clone lies a single base off, so this may be a read error. The chain links TRBV11-3 to TRBJ1-5; D ambiguous. Germline CDR1 and CDR2: SGHNT and YENEEA. The CDR3 sequence is 13 residues long. V dropped 5 bases and J dropped 4 bases, with 9 bases sitting between them. CDR3 residues: CASSLDGNQPQHF. DNA of the CDR3: TGTGCCAGCAGCCTTGACGGGAATCAGCCCCAGCATTTT.

This clone has a handful of counts. The genes are TRBV15 and TRBJ2-6, with unresolved D. CDR3 length equals 14 residues. CDR1 LNHNV and CDR2 YYDKDF come from the germline V gene (reference sequence). Between the trimmed V and J ends, which lost 2 bases and 1 base, there was a span of 3 bases. The CDR3 sequence is CATSRNSGANVLTF. The CDR3 nucleotides are TGTGCCACCAGCAGAAATTCTGGGGCCAACGTCCTGACTTTC.

This clone has just one count. CDR3 DNA: TGTGCCAGCAGTTTAAGGGGACACCACTCTGGAAACACCATATATTTT. The encoded protein is CASSLRGHHSGNTIYF. The chain carries TRBV6-5 and TRBJ1-3; tentatively, D is TRBD1 (6 bases). The CDR3 has 16 amino acids. Germline V CDR1 and CDR2: MNHEY, SVGAGI. V lost 4 bases, J lost 0 bases, and 13 bases lay in between.

The chain joins TRBV6-5 to TRBJ2-3; D may be TRBD1 (6 bases). Trimming took 6 bases from V and 4 from J, leaving 17 bases between them. The CDR3 is made up of 15 amino acids. Per germline, CDR1 MNHEY and CDR2 SVGAGI. As DNA, the CDR3 is TGTGCCAGCAGACAGGGAGATTTGCGCGCAGATACGCAGTATTTT. The encoded protein is CASRQGDLRADTQYF.

This clone was picked up a small number of times. The J gene is TRBJ1-1, the V gene TRBV7-9, with 7 bases matching TRBD1. The CDR3 covers 15 residues. V shed 1 base, J shed 1 base, and the junction held 3 bases outside the gene matches. Germline CDR1 SEHNR, CDR2 FQNEAQ (reference sequence). CDR3 bases: TGTGCCAGCAGCTTAGTGGGACAGCCGAACACTGAAGCTTTCTTT. Encoded protein: CASSLVGQPNTEAFF.

The J gene is TRBJ1-1, the V gene TRBV5-5; D gene unclear. CDR1 SGHKS and CDR2 YYEKEE come from the germline V gene (reference sequence). With 4 bases removed from V and 0 bases from J, the gap between germline ends came to 13 bases. This CDR3 is 15 amino acids long. The CDR3 protein is CASSVMGSLNTEAFF. The CDR3 DNA sequence: TGTGCCAGCAGCGTTATGGGCAGCTTGAACACTGAAGCTTTCTTT.

The chain has TRBV11-1 and TRBJ1-2; D is perhaps TRBD1 (6 bases). The V end lost 1 base, the J end lost 4 bases, and 13 bases lay between the germline ends. The CDR3 spans 15 residues. Germline V gives CDR1 SGHAT, CDR2 FQDESV (reference sequence). The CDR3 region is CASSLEVTGGYGYTF. CDR3 nucleotide sequence: TGTGCCAGCAGCTTAGAGGTGACAGGAGGCTATGGCTACACCTTC. Together with reference TRBV11-1 and TRBJ1-2, the CDR3 gives the full variable domain: EAEVAQSPRYKITEKSQAVAFWCDPISGHATLYWYRQILGQGPELLVQFQDESVVDDSQLPKDRFSAERLKGVDSTLKIQPAELGDSAMYLCASSLEVTGGYGYTFGSGTRLTVV.

In DNA, the CDR3 is TGTGCCATCAGTGAGTCGCCAGTAAACTATGGCTACACCTTC. Translating gives CAISESPVNYGYTF. V is TRBV10-3 and J is TRBJ1-2; D ambiguous. Germline CDR1 reads ENHRY; CDR2 reads SYGVKD. The CDR3 has 14 residues. V was clipped by 0 bases and J by 2 bases, with 7 bases between them.

This rearrangement joins TRBV12-3 or TRBV12-4 to TRBJ2-7; a possible D gene is TRBD1 (5 bases). Trimming stripped 4 bases from V and 3 bases from J, with 10 bases between. There are 13 residues in the CDR3. CDR3 nucleotide sequence: TGTGCCAGCAGTTATCAGGGCAGCTACGAGCAGTACGTC. Translating gives CASSYQGSYEQYV.

The CDR3 protein is CASSPDGGNYGYTF. The CDR3 DNA follows: TGTGCCAGCAGCCCGGACGGGGGAAACTATGGCTACACCTTC. This chain links TRBV7-3 with TRBJ1-2, with D perhaps TRBD1 (5 bases). The V end lost 5 bases, the J end lost 2 bases, and 12 bases lay between the germline ends. Germline lookup yields CDR1 SGHTA and CDR2 FQGTGA. This CDR3 is built from 14 residues.

The chain carries TRBV24-1 and TRBJ2-1, with D possibly being TRBD2 (6 bases). Between the trimmed V and J ends, which lost 1 base and 2 bases, there was a span of 11 bases. Germline values: CDR1 KGHDR, CDR2 SFDVKD. The CDR3 totals 16 residues. CDR3 DNA: TGTGCCACCAGTGATTTACGTGGCGGGGCCTACAATGAGCAGTTCTTC. Its translation is CATSDLRGGAYNEQFF.

The chain recombines TRBV6-6 with TRBJ1-1; tentatively, D is TRBD1 (6 bases). The V gene's germline CDR1 is MNHNY and CDR2 SVGAGI (reference sequence). The CDR3 runs 15 residues. V was trimmed by 2 bases and J by 1 base, leaving 11 bases between them. For the CDR3, the DNA is TGTGCCAGCAGTTACGCGGACAGCACGAACACTGAAGCTTTCTTT. This encodes CASSYADSTNTEAFF.

This chain links TRBV2 with TRBJ1-2; unclear D gene. Between the trimmed V and J ends, which lost 8 bases and 5 bases, there was a span of 18 bases. This CDR3 spans 14 amino acids. CDR1 and CDR2 from the germline V gene are SNHLY and FYNNEI. CDR3 sequence reads: CASRILQFPYGYTF. Here the CDR3 DNA reads TGTGCCAGCCGCATCCTACAGTTTCCTTATGGCTACACCTTC.

Regarding this clone: The junction differs from germline at one of its ends, possibly a read error. This chain links TRBV9 with TRBJ2-5; D possibly matches TRBD1 or TRBD2 (5 bases each). There are 14 residues in the CDR3. Germline V lookup: CDR1 SGDLS, CDR2 YYNGEE. CDR3 nucleotides: TGTGCCAGCAGCCTGGGACGGTTACAAGAGGCCCAGTACTTC. This translates into CASSLGRLQEAQYF.

The chain carries TRBV3-1 (or the pseudogene TRBV3-2) and TRBJ1-6; D ambiguous. CDR3 length: 16 amino acids. V shed 4 bases and J shed 7 bases, with 17 bases lying between them. CDR1 and CDR2 from the germline V gene are LGHDT and YNNKEL (reference sequence). The CDR3 loop reads CASSPARQYPNSPLHF. Here the CDR3 DNA reads TGTGCCAGCAGCCCAGCTAGGCAGTATCCGAATTCACCCCTCCACTTT.